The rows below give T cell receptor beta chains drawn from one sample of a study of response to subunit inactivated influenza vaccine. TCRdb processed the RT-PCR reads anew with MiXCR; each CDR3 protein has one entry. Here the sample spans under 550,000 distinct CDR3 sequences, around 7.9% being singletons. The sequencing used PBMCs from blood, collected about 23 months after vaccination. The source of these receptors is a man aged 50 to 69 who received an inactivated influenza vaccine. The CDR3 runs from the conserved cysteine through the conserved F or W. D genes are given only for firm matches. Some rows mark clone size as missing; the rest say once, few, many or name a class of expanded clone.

CDR3: CASSEDSPEVYEQYF
DNA: TGTGCCAGCAGTGAGGACTCCCCCGAGGTCTACGAGCAGTACTTC
J: TRBJ2-7
D: .
V: TRBV2
size: .

CDR3: CASSSGQGPGELFF
DNA: TGTGCCAGCAGCTCGGGACAGGGTCCCGGGGAGCTGTTTTTT
J: TRBJ2-2
D: TRBD1
V: TRBV28
size: .

CDR3: CASCPGGGTLQETQYF
DNA: TGCGCCAGCTGCCCAGGGGGGGGGACCCTCCAAGAGACCCAGTACTTC
J: TRBJ2-5
D: .
V: TRBV5-1
size: .

CDR3: CASSFTGRYNSPLHF
DNA: TGTGCCAGCAGTTTCACAGGGAGATATAATTCACCCCTCCACTTT
J: TRBJ1-6
D: .
V: TRBV28
size: few

CDR3: CASSQGIMADTQYF
DNA: TGCGCCAGCAGCCAAGGTATCATGGCAGATACGCAGTATTTT
J: TRBJ2-3
D: .
V: TRBV4-3
size: few

CDR3: CASSSLRAYEQYF
DNA: TGTGCCAGCAGTTCCTTGAGGGCTTACGAGCAGTACTTC
J: TRBJ2-7
D: .
V: TRBV27
size: few

CDR3: CASSFRGQHEQYF
DNA: TGCGCCAGCAGCTTCAGGGGGCAGCACGAGCAGTACTTC
J: TRBJ2-7
D: TRBD1
V: TRBV5-1
size: .

CDR3: CASSMAGTGSYEQYF
DNA: TGTGCCAGCAGCATGGCCGGGACAGGGTCCTACGAGCAGTACTTC
J: TRBJ2-7
D: TRBD1
V: TRBV5-5
size: .

CDR3: CAISESNSVTSSDNEQFF
DNA: TGTGCCATCAGTGAGTCGAACTCCGTGACTAGCAGCGACAATGAGCAGTTCTTC
J: TRBJ2-1
D: TRBD2
V: TRBV10-3
size: few

CDR3: CASSYGGGSEKLFF
DNA: TGTGCCAGCAGTTACGGAGGGGGGAGTGAAAAACTGTTTTTT
J: TRBJ1-4
D: .
V: TRBV6-5
size: many

CDR3: CSARSPARPGEQYF
DNA: TGCAGTGCTAGATCCCCGGCCAGACCGGGGGAGCAGTACTTC
J: TRBJ2-7
D: .
V: TRBV20-1
size: many

CDR3: CSVGLAETQYF
DNA: TGCAGCGTTGGGCTAGCAGAGACCCAGTACTTC
J: TRBJ2-5
D: .
V: TRBV29-1
size: .

CDR3: CASSVAAGYETQYF
DNA: TGTGCCAGCAGCGTAGCTGCGGGATACGAGACCCAGTACTTC
J: TRBJ2-5
D: .
V: TRBV9
size: many

CDR3: CASGHGTVSYEQYF
DNA: TGTGCCAGCGGCCATGGGACGGTCTCCTACGAGCAGTACTTC
J: TRBJ2-7
D: .
V: TRBV7-2
size: .

CDR3: CASSPHPGLAGRETQYF
DNA: TGTGCCAGCAGCCCTCATCCGGGACTAGCGGGACGCGAGACCCAGTACTTC
J: TRBJ2-5
D: TRBD2
V: TRBV11-1
size: few

CDR3: CASSTRRTGNSYEQYF
DNA: TGTGCCAGCAGTACCCGCAGGACAGGTAACTCCTACGAGCAGTACTTC
J: TRBJ2-7
D: TRBD1
V: TRBV12-3/TRBV12-4
size: few

CDR3: CASSQDLAAYEQYF
DNA: TGCGCCAGCAGCCAAGATTTGGCAGCCTACGAGCAGTACTTC
J: TRBJ2-7
D: .
V: TRBV4-3
size: many

CDR3: CASSETYGGRAQYF
DNA: TGCGCCAGCAGTGAGACATACGGGGGACGGGCGCAGTATTTT
J: TRBJ2-3
D: .
V: TRBV10-2
size: .

CDR3: CAIGRTQETQYF
DNA: TGTGCCATCGGCAGGACCCAAGAGACCCAGTACTTC
J: TRBJ2-5
D: .
V: TRBV10-3
size: few

CDR3: CASSVDTGLATDTQYF
DNA: TGTGCCAGCAGCGTAGATACGGGACTAGCGACAGATACGCAGTATTTT
J: TRBJ2-3
D: TRBD2
V: TRBV9
size: many

CDR3: CASSQVEGANQPQHF
DNA: TGCGCCAGCAGCCAAGTGGAGGGGGCGAATCAGCCCCAGCATTTT
J: TRBJ1-5
D: TRBD1
V: TRBV4-3
size: few

CDR3: CASSMGLAGDVYF
DNA: TGTGCCAGCAGCATGGGACTAGCGGGAGACGTGTACTTC
J: TRBJ2-7
D: TRBD2
V: TRBV7-2
size: .

CDR3: CSARDISPGELFF
DNA: TGCAGTGCTAGAGATATTTCACCCGGGGAGCTGTTTTTT
J: TRBJ2-2
D: .
V: TRBV20-1
size: many

CDR3: CASSMDSRSYNEQFF
DNA: TGCGCCAGCAGCATGGACAGTCGCTCCTACAATGAGCAGTTCTTC
J: TRBJ2-1
D: .
V: TRBV5-1
size: .

CDR3: CAISSSEGYTF
DNA: TGTGCCATCAGCTCCTCGGAAGGCTACACCTTC
J: TRBJ1-2
D: .
V: TRBV10-3
size: many

CDR3: CASSQEAGPDQPQHF
DNA: TGCGCCAGCAGCCAAGAGGCGGGGCCCGATCAGCCCCAGCATTTT
J: TRBJ1-5
D: .
V: TRBV4-3
size: few

CDR3: CASSLEGQGRGSGQYF
DNA: TGCGCCAGCAGCTTGGAAGGACAGGGGCGGGGGAGTGGGCAGTACTTC
J: TRBJ2-7
D: TRBD1
V: TRBV5-1
size: many

CDR3: CASSWPSTDTQYF
DNA: TGTGCCAGCAGCTGGCCGAGCACAGATACGCAGTATTTT
J: TRBJ2-3
D: .
V: TRBV11-2
size: .

CDR3: CAWSVRTSGAYNEQFF
DNA: TGTGCCTGGAGTGTAAGGACTAGCGGCGCCTACAATGAGCAGTTCTTC
J: TRBJ2-1
D: TRBD2
V: TRBV30
size: .

CDR3: CASSRGLAYEQYF
DNA: TGTGCCAGCAGCCGGGGATTGGCCTACGAGCAGTACTTC
J: TRBJ2-7
D: .
V: TRBV16
size: many

CDR3: CASSRSPSNTDTQYF
DNA: TGTGCCAGCAGCAGGTCACCCTCCAACACAGATACGCAGTATTTT
J: TRBJ2-3
D: .
V: TRBV9
size: few

CDR3: CASTYGSPLHF
DNA: TGTGCCAGCACCTACGGTTCACCCCTCCACTTT
J: TRBJ1-6
D: .
V: TRBV2
size: few

CDR3: CASSGRTSGDYGYTF
DNA: TGTGCCAGCAGCGGTCGGACATCGGGGGACTATGGCTACACCTTC
J: TRBJ1-2
D: .
V: TRBV9
size: .

CDR3: CASSWGQEAFF
DNA: TGTGCCAGCAGCTGGGGACAGGAAGCTTTCTTT
J: TRBJ1-1
D: TRBD1
V: TRBV5-6
size: many

CDR3: CASRPDPGPYEQYF
DNA: TGTGCCAGCAGGCCCGACCCAGGTCCCTACGAGCAGTACTTC
J: TRBJ2-7
D: .
V: TRBV5-5
size: many

CDR3: CASSQASLETGAIYGYTF
DNA: TGCGCCAGCAGCCAAGCCTCGTTAGAAACCGGAGCCATCTATGGCTACACCTTC
J: TRBJ1-2
D: .
V: TRBV4-1
size: few

CDR3: CASRPGNYRAGANVLTF
DNA: TGTGCCAGCAGACCCGGCAACTACAGGGCTGGGGCCAACGTCCTGACTTTC
J: TRBJ2-6
D: .
V: TRBV6-1
size: .

CDR3: CASSLTTGVSYEQYF
DNA: TGCGCCAGCAGCCTAACGACAGGCGTATCCTACGAGCAGTACTTC
J: TRBJ2-7
D: .
V: TRBV5-1
size: few

CDR3: CASSKGRAGEKLFF
DNA: TGTGCCAGCAGCAAGGGCAGGGCGGGGGAAAAACTGTTTTTT
J: TRBJ1-4
D: .
V: TRBV7-2
size: many

CDR3: CASSRSDAEAFF
DNA: TGCGCCAGCAGCAGATCAGACGCTGAAGCTTTCTTT
J: TRBJ1-1
D: .
V: TRBV5-1
size: few

CDR3: CASSTRTGGEQYF
DNA: TGTGCCAGCAGCACCCGGACAGGGGGCGAGCAGTACTTC
J: TRBJ2-7
D: TRBD1
V: TRBV11-1
size: many

CDR3: CASSFTGNEKLFF
DNA: TGTGCCAGCAGCTTTACAGGGAATGAAAAACTGTTTTTT
J: TRBJ1-4
D: .
V: TRBV7-9
size: .

CDR3: CSGSGYTF
DNA: TGCAGTGGATCCGGCTACACCTTC
J: TRBJ1-2
D: .
V: TRBV20-1
size: .

CDR3: CASSNPYRGRTEAFF
DNA: TGTGCCAGCAGCAATCCCTACAGGGGGCGGACTGAAGCTTTCTTT
J: TRBJ1-1
D: TRBD1
V: TRBV7-8
size: many

CDR3: CASSTTSSEQYF
DNA: TGTGCCAGCAGTACTACTTCATCCGAGCAGTACTTC
J: TRBJ2-7
D: .
V: TRBV12-3/TRBV12-4
size: many

CDR3: CASSLGGHNYEQYF
DNA: TGTGCCAGCAGCTTAGGGGGACACAACTACGAGCAGTACTTC
J: TRBJ2-7
D: .
V: TRBV7-9
size: few

CDR3: CASALLRGEKLFF
DNA: TGTGCCAGCGCCCTACTTCGCGGTGAAAAACTGTTTTTT
J: TRBJ1-4
D: .
V: TRBV7-9
size: .

CDR3: CASSRGQGSSYEQYF
DNA: TGTGCCAGCAGCCGCGGACAGGGGAGCTCCTACGAGCAGTACTTC
J: TRBJ2-7
D: TRBD1
V: TRBV3-1
size: many

CDR3: CSAEVSTDTQYF
DNA: TGCAGTGCGGAAGTAAGCACAGATACGCAGTATTTT
J: TRBJ2-3
D: .
V: TRBV20-1
size: few

CDR3: CSATDSPGEQYF
DNA: TGCAGTGCTACGGACAGCCCGGGGGAGCAGTACTTC
J: TRBJ2-7
D: .
V: TRBV20-1
size: many

CDR3: CASSLSWGINTGELFF
DNA: TGCGCCAGCAGCTTGTCTTGGGGGATTAACACCGGGGAGCTGTTTTTT
J: TRBJ2-2
D: .
V: TRBV5-1
size: few